These 12 T cell receptor beta chains were all obtained from the same sample, sequenced in a study of CD8 T cells in Susac syndrome. Random-hexamer reverse transcription was applied to about 0.45 to 1 ug RNA. Each CDR3 protein is one row after TCRdb ran MiXCR on the immunoSEQ multiplex PCR reads. The table lists tens of thousands of distinct CDR3 sequences, 93% of them singletons, with 0.6% to 0.8% in the top ten. Material for sequencing was CD8+ T cells from PBMCs. All receptors come from a human donor with Susac syndrome.

CDR3 bases: TGTGCCAGCAGCTTTACCAGACAGGGCGAAGCTTTCTTT. Its protein product is CASSFTRQGEAFF. The genes are TRBV28 and TRBJ1-1; 7 bases map to TRBD1. V lost 6 bases and J lost 8; bases outside the gene matches: 9. The CDR3 runs 13 residues. The germline CDR1 and CDR2 sequences are MDHEN and SYDVKM.

The rearrangement links TRBV7-9 to TRBJ2-4; 10 nucleotides align to TRBD2. This CDR3 spans 18 amino acids. Germline V gene lookup returns CDR1 SEHNR and CDR2 FQNEAQ (reference sequence). Trimming at V came to 8 bases and at J to 2 bases, leaving 15 bases not matched to a gene. Here the CDR3 reads CASASGLAVDATKNIQYF. CDR3 nucleotide sequence: TGTGCCAGCGCAAGCGGACTAGCGGTAGACGCAACCAAAAACATTCAGTACTTC.

CDR3 region: CASSSGPGTQYF. The CDR3 nucleotides read TGTGCCAGCAGTTCGGGACCGGGGACCCAGTACTTC. The rearrangement uses TRBV12-3 or TRBV12-4 and TRBJ2-5, with D perhaps matching TRBD1 or TRBD2 (5 bases each). Trimming pared 4 bases from V and 7 bases from J, leaving 10 bases between. The CDR3 extends over 12 amino acids.

The chain employs TRBV23-1 and TRBJ2-5; 7 bases match TRBD1. TRBV23-1 is an ORF, with its function uncertain. This CDR3 region has 16 residues. V shed 4 bases and J 3 bases; nucleotides not matched to a gene: 11. DNA for the CDR3: TGCGCCAGCAGTCGCGGTAAGGGGGCGCCGGAAGAGACCCAGTACTTC. Protein sequence: CASSRGKGAPEETQYF.

The gene calls are TRBV28 and TRBJ2-7; D is uncertain. The V gene's germline CDR1 is MDHEN and CDR2 SYDVKM. This CDR3 contains 12 residues. The ends were cut back, 5 bases at V and 2 bases at J, with 7 bases in the middle. CDR3: CASSHQPYEQYF. CDR3 bases: TGTGCCAGCAGTCACCAGCCCTACGAGCAGTACTTC.

This chain links TRBV4-3 with TRBJ1-2; possible D gene TRBD1, 6 bases. Germline CDR1 LGHNA, CDR2 YSLEER. V was clipped by 0 bases and J by 2 bases, with 19 bases between them. This CDR3 is built from 18 residues. Written as DNA, the CDR3 is TGCGCCAGCAGCCAAGATTCGGTCCCAGGGGAACTAAACTATGGCTACACCTTC. Its protein is CASSQDSVPGELNYGYTF.

In its sample, this clonotype was seen once. The rearrangement links TRBV6-5 to TRBJ2-7; 8 bases are shared with TRBD1. After removal of 4 bases from V and 6 bases from J, the junction contained 11 bases not matched to a gene. CDR3 size: 15 residues. Germline loops: CDR1 MNHEY, CDR2 SVGAGI. The CDR3 loop reads CASSFGQGSVFEQYF. The CDR3 nucleotides are TGTGCCAGCAGTTTCGGACAGGGTTCCGTGTTCGAGCAGTACTTC.

In this sample, this clonotype turned up once. The chain couples TRBV19 to TRBJ1-5; 7 bases map to TRBD1. V was clipped by 3 bases and J by 4 bases; unmatched bases: 6. CDR3 length: 15 amino acids. Germline V CDR1 and CDR2: LNHDA, SQIVND (reference sequence). This CDR3 reads CASSIDSRGNQPQHF. The CDR3 coding sequence is TGTGCCAGTAGTATTGATTCCAGGGGGAATCAGCCCCAGCATTTT.

The chain employs TRBV7-9 and TRBJ1-1; no reliable D call. Trimming took off 7 bases at V and 0 bases at J, with 9 bases between the two ends. Germline CDR1 is SEHNR and CDR2 is FQNEAQ (reference sequence). CDR3 length equals 13 residues. CDR3 residues: CASTTALNTEAFF. The CDR3 bases are TGTGCCAGCACCACAGCGTTGAACACTGAAGCTTTCTTT. Based on the CDR3 plus reference TRBV7-9 and TRBJ1-1, the full variable domain is DTGVSQNPRHKITKRGQNVTFRCDPISEHNRLYWYRQTLGQGPEFLTYFQNEAQLEKSRLLSDRFSAERPKGSFSTLEIQRTEQGDSAMYLCASTTALNTEAFFGQGTRLTVV.

V is TRBV7-9 and J is TRBJ2-1; perhaps TRBD1 as D (6 bases). The CDR3 is 18 amino acids. Germline CDR1 SEHNR, CDR2 FQNEAQ (reference sequence). V was clipped by 2 bases and J by 5 bases, with 22 bases between them. CDR3 nucleotide sequence: TGTGCCAGCAGCTTACCAAAAAGGGGGAGAGGGCCTCACAATGAGCAGTTCTTC. This sequence encodes CASSLPKRGRGPHNEQFF.

The chain uses TRBV19 and TRBJ2-7, with 7 bases aligning to TRBD1. Losses at the gene ends were 4 bases for V and 1 base for J; bases not matched to a gene: 10. Germline V gene lookup returns CDR1 LNHDA and CDR2 SQIVND (reference sequence). The CDR3 sequence is 16 residues long. CDR3 sequence: CASSTALTGLSYEQYF. In DNA, the CDR3 is TGTGCCAGTAGTACCGCCTTGACAGGGTTATCCTACGAGCAGTACTTC.

The rearrangement links TRBV30 to TRBJ2-1, with 9 positions matching TRBD1. The CDR3 extends over 16 amino acids. Germline CDR1 reads GTSNPN; CDR2 reads SVGIG (reference sequence). J was trimmed by 4 bases and V by 5 bases; bases with no gene match: 12. The CDR3 bases are TGTGCCTGGGGATTGATACGGGACAGGGCTTACAATGAGCAGTTCTTC. Translation: CAWGLIRDRAYNEQFF.